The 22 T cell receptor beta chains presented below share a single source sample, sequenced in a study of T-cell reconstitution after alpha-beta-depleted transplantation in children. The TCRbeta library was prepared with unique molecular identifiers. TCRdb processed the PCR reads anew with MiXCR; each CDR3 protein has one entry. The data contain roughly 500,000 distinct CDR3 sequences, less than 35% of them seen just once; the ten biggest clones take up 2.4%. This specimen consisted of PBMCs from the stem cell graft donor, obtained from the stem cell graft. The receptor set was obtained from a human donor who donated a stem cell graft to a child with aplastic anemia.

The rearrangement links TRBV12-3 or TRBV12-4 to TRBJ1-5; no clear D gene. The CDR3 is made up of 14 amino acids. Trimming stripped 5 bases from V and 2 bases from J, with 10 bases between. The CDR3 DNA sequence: TGTGCCAGCAGTAAGAAGGTTGGCAATCAGCCCCAGCATTTT. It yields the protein CASSKKVGNQPQHF.

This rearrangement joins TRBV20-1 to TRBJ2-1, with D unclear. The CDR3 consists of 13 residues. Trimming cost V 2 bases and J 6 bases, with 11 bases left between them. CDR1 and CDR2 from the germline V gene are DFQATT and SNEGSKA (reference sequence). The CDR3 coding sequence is TGCAGTGCTAGAAGGGTCCTCGGCAATGAGCAGTTCTTC. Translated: CSARRVLGNEQFF.

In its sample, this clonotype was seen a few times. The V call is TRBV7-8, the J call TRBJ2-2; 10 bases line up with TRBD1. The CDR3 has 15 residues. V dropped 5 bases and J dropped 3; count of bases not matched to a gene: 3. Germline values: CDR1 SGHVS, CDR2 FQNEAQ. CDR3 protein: CASSPDRGYTGELFF. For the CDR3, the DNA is TGTGCCAGCAGCCCGGACAGGGGGTACACCGGGGAGCTGTTTTTT.

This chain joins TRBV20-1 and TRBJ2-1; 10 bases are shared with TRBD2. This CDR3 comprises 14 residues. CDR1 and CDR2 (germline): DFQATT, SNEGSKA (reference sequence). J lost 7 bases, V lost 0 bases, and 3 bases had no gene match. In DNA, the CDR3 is TGCAGTGCTAGAGAGGGACTAGCGAAAAATGAGCAGTTCTTC. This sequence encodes CSAREGLAKNEQFF.

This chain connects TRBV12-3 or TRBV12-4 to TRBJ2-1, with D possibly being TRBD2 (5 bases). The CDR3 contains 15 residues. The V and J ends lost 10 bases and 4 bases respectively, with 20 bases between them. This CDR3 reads CATTRPSGGYNEQFF. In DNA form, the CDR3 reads TGTGCCACCACGCGGCCCAGCGGAGGATACAATGAGCAGTTCTTC.

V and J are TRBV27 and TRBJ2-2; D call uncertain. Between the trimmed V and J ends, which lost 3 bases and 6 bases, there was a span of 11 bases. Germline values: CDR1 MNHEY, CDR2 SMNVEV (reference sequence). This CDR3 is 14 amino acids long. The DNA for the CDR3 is TGTGCCAGCAGTTTTCAAGCTGGTCCCGGGGAGCTGTTTTTT. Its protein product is CASSFQAGPGELFF.

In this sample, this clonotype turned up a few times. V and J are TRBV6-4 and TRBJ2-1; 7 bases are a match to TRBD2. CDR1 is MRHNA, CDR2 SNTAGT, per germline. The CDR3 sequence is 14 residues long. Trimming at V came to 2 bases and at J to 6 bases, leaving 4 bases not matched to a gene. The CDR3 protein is CASSDPLAANEQFF. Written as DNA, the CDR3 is TGTGCCAGCAGTGACCCGCTAGCGGCCAATGAGCAGTTCTTC.

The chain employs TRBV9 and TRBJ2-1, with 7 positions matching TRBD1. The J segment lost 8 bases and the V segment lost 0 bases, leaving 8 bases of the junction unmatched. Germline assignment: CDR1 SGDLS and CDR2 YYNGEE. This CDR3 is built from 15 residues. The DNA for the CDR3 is TGTGCCAGCAGCGTAGCCGACAGGGTAGGGGATGAGCAGTTCTTC. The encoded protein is CASSVADRVGDEQFF. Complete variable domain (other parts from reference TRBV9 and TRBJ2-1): DSGVTQTPKHLITATGQRVTLRCSPRSGDLSVYWYQQSLDQGLQFLIQYYNGEERAKGNILERFSAQQFPDLHSELNLSSLELGDSALYFCASSVADRVGDEQFFGPGTRLTVL.

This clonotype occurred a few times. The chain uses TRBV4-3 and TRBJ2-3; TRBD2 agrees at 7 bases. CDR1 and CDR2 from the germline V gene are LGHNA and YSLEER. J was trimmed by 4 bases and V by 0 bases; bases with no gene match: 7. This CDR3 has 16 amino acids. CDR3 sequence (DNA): TGCGCCAGCAGCCAAGATTTAAGCGGGAATGCAGATACGCAGTATTTT. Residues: CASSQDLSGNADTQYF.

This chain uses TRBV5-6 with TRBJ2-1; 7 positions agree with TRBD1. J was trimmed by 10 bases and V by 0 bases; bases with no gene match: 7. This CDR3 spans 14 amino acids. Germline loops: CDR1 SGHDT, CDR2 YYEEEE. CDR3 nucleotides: TGTGCCAGCAGCTTGGAGCAGGGGGTACGAGAGCAGTTCTTC. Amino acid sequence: CASSLEQGVREQFF.

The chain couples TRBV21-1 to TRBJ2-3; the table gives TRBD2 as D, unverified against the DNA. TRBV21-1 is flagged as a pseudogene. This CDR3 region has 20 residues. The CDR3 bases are TGTGCCAGCAGCAAAGAGGCGACTAGCGGGAGCCATCCTAGCACAGATACGCAGTATTTT. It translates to CASSKEATSGSHPSTDTQYF.

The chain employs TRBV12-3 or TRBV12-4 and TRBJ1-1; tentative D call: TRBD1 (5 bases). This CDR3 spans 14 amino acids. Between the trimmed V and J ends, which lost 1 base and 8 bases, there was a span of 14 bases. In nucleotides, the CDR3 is TGTGCCAGCAGTTTAGGGGGAGGGGCAGGGGAAGCTTTCTTT. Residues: CASSLGGGAGEAFF.

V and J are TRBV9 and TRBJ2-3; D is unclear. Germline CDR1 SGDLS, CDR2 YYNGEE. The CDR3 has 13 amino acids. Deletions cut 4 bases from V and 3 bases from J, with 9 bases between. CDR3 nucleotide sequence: TGTGCCAGCAGCCCTATGGTGACAGATACGCAGTATTTT. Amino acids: CASSPMVTDTQYF.

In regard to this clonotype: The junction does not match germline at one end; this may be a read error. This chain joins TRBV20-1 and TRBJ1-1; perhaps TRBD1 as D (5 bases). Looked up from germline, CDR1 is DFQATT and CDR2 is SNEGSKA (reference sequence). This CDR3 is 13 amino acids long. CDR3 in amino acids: CSGRGAGNTEAFF. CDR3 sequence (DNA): TGCAGTGGTAGAGGGGCCGGGAACACTGAAGCTTTCTTT.

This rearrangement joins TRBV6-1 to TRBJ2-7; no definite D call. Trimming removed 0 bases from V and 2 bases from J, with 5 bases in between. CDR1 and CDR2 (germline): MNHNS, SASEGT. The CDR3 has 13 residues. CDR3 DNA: TGTGCCAGCAGTGAAGCACCGGCCTACGAGCAGTACGTC. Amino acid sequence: CASSEAPAYEQYV.

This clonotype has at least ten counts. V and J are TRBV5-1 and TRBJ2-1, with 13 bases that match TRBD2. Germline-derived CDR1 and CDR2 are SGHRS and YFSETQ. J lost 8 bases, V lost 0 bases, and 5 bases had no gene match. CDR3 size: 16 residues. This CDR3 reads CASSLGLAGGRDEQFF. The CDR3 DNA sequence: TGCGCCAGCAGCTTGGGACTAGCGGGAGGACGGGATGAGCAGTTCTTC.

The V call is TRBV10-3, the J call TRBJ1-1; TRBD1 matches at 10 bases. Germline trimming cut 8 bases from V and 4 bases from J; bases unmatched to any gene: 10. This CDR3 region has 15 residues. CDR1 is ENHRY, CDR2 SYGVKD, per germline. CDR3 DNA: TGTGCCATCGGAGGGACAGGGGCCAGTGGCACTGAAGCTTTCTTT. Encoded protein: CAIGGTGASGTEAFF.

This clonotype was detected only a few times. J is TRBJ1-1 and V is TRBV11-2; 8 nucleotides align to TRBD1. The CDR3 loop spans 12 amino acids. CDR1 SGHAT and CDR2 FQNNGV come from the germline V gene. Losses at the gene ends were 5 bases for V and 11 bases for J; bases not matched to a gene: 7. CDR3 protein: CASSPQGARAFF. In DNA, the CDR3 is TGTGCCAGCAGCCCTCAGGGGGCCCGTGCTTTCTTT. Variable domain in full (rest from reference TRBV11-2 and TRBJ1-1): EAGVAQSPRYKIIEKRQSVAFWCNPISGHATLYWYQQILGQGPKLLIQFQNNGVVDDSQLPKDRFSAERLKGVDSTLKIQPAKLEDSAVYLCASSPQGARAFFGQGTRLTVV.

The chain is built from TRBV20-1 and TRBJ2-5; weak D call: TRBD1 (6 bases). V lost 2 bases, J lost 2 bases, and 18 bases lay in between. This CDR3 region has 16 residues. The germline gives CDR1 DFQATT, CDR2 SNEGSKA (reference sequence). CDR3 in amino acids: CSARRGGTGQQETQYF. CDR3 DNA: TGCAGTGCTAGAAGGGGCGGAACCGGACAGCAAGAGACCCAGTACTTC.

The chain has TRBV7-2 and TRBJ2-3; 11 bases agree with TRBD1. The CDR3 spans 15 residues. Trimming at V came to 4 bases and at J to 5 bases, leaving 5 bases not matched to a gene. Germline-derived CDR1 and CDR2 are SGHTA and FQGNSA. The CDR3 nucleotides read TGTGCCAGCAGCTCCCCGGGACAGGGGGGAGATACGCAGTATTTT. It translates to CASSSPGQGGDTQYF. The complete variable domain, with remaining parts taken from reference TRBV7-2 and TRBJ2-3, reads GAGVSQSPSNKVTEKGKDVELRCDPISGHTALYWYRQSLGQGLEFLIYFQGNSAPDKSGLPSDRFSAERTGGSVSTLTIQRTQQEDSAVYLCASSSPGQGGDTQYFGPGTRLTVL.

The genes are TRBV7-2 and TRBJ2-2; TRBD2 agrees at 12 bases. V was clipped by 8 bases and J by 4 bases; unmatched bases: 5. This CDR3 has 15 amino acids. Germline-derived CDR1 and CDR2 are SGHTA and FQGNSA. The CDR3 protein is CASGSTSGSTGELFF. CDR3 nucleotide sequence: TGTGCCAGCGGCTCGACTAGCGGGAGCACCGGGGAGCTGTTTTTT.

DNA of the CDR3: TGCAGTGCTACCGGAGGGGGTCGGGATAATTCACCCCTCCACTTT. Encoded protein: CSATGGGRDNSPLHF. This rearrangement joins TRBV20-1 to TRBJ1-6; the D gene is possibly TRBD1 (6 bases). The V end lost 4 bases, the J end lost 5 bases, and 15 bases lay between the germline ends. Germline V gene sequence: CDR1 DFQATT, CDR2 SNEGSKA (reference sequence). This CDR3 region has 15 residues.